This T cell receptor beta chain derives from a study of blood T cells in healthy people across ages. Then a second PCR, running about 6 to 12 cycles, was carried out with a sample-barcoded 5' primer and a J-beta primer mix. TCRdb re-analysed the 5' RACE reads in MiXCR, keeping a single row per CDR3 protein. Of about 720,000 distinct CDR3 sequences in the sample, 20% to 25% were seen once. This clonotype was recorded at least ten times. CDR3 length: 14 residues. V was pared by 4 bases and J by 2 bases, with 2 bases of the junction left unmatched. Germline CDR1 and CDR2: SGHTA and FQGNSA. The gene calls are TRBV7-2 and TRBJ2-3, with TRBD2 matching over 8 bases. The receptor was derived from a man aged 65 to 85 in good health. Sequencing was done on a sample of blood. The CDR3 region is CASSSGGLTDTQYF. Written as DNA, the CDR3 is TGTGCCAGCAGCTCGGGGGGGCTCACAGATACGCAGTATTTT.